This is a list of T cell receptor beta chains from one sample in a study of cytomegalovirus exposure and HLA in healthy donors. Only in-frame clones appear in the TCRdb table, and some are missing; sequencing was by immunoSEQ multiplex PCR. The sample lists approximately 60,000 clones; roughly 93% were seen once. The sample was PBMCs. The receptor source for this set is a woman under 30 in good health and CMV-seronegative. Both conserved end residues are part of each CDR3. The order of the fields is V gene, J gene, CDR3 protein.

>TRBV9|TRBJ2-1
CASSVDVSNEQFF
>TRBV4-1|TRBJ1-4
CASSQVSQGNEKLFF
>TRBV6-1|TRBJ1-1
CASSEMGGTEAFF
>TRBV28|TRBJ1-3
CASRLTGSGNTIYF
>TRBV7-9|TRBJ2-3
CASSLSGETDTQYF
>TRBV6-4|TRBJ2-2
CASSDGTDYTGELFF
>TRBV25-1|TRBJ1-2
CASSRGRTYGYTF
>TRBV11-3|TRBJ2-3
CASSLRGTSVLDTQYF
>TRBV5-8|TRBJ2-2
CASSFYRVANTGELFF
>TRBV6-5|TRBJ2-7
CASSYSAGREQYF